What follows are 10 T cell receptor beta chains derived from one specimen sequenced in a study of spatial heterogeneity in lung cancer. MiXCR, applied by TCRdb to the 5' RACE reads, yields one record per CDR3 protein. The repertoire holds 40,000 to 50,000 distinct CDR3 sequences, under 12% seen once, with 15% to 20% in the top ten. Time point denoted: blood at routine non-recurrence follow-up after resection. The starting material was PBMCs, obtained at follow-up. The source of these receptors is a female donor with early-stage non-small cell lung cancer.

V usage is TRBV28 and J usage is TRBJ1-1, with D perhaps matching TRBD1 (5 bases). V was pared by 6 bases and J by 1 base, with 12 bases between. Germline CDR1 is MDHEN and CDR2 is SYDVKM. The length of the CDR3 is 14 residues. This CDR3 is CASRDPGGNTEAFF. The DNA for the CDR3 is TGTGCCAGCAGGGACCCGGGGGGGAACACTGAAGCTTTCTTT.

This clonotype was seen more than once but under ten times. This rearrangement joins TRBV20-1 to TRBJ2-4; TRBD2 agrees at 9 bases. CDR1 and CDR2 from the germline V gene are DFQATT and SNEGSKA (reference sequence). V gave up 6 bases and J gave up 0 bases; unmatched junction bases: 12. This CDR3 spans 17 amino acids. The chain's CDR3 is CSAHRAGGTLAKNIQYF. DNA for the CDR3: TGCAGTGCCCACCGGGCGGGGGGGACTCTAGCCAAAAACATTCAGTACTTC.

The rearrangement joins TRBV6-2 or TRBV6-3 to TRBJ1-1; 8 bases line up with TRBD1. The CDR3 has 13 amino acids. CDR1 MNHEY and CDR2 SVGEGT come from the germline V gene. The J segment lost 5 bases and the V segment lost 6 bases, leaving 5 bases of the junction unmatched. CDR3 nucleotide sequence: TGTGCCAGCAGCAGGGGGCCACGGACTGAAGCTTTCTTT. This translates into CASSRGPRTEAFF.

The chain is built from TRBV29-1 and TRBJ2-7; TRBD1 matches at 11 bases. Germline V gene data show CDR1 as SQVTM and CDR2 as ANQGSEA. This CDR3 spans 15 amino acids. The V segment lost 4 bases and the J segment 5 bases; nucleotides outside the gene matches: 10. The CDR3, as DNA: TGCAGCGTTGGATCCGGGACAGGGGGTTCAGACGAGCAGTACTTC. It is translated as CSVGSGTGGSDEQYF.

This clonotype was seen only a few times. V and J are TRBV6-1 and TRBJ2-7; TRBD1 aligns across 9 bases. V dropped 7 bases and J dropped 0; count of bases not matched to a gene: 4. The germline gives CDR1 MNHNS, CDR2 SASEGT. There are 14 residues in the CDR3. CDR3 coding DNA: TGTGCCAGCATCGGACAGGGGCTCTCCTACGAGCAGTACTTC. This encodes CASIGQGLSYEQYF.

CDR3 residues: CASSQDFWWNPDDTEAFF. CDR3 coding DNA: TGTGCCAGCAGCCAAGATTTTTGGTGGAACCCAGACGACACTGAAGCTTTCTTT. This rearrangement joins TRBV4-2 to TRBJ1-1, with no clear D. Germline assignment: CDR1 LGHNA and CDR2 YNFKEQ. The CDR3 consists of 18 residues. V was pared by 0 bases and J by 3 bases, with 20 bases between.

This clonotype was detected many times. The chain combines TRBV11-2 with TRBJ2-1, with 12 bases aligning to TRBD2. This CDR3 comprises 17 residues. Looked up from germline, CDR1 is SGHAT and CDR2 is FQNNGV. V shed 5 bases and J 1 base; nucleotides not matched to a gene: 6. The CDR3 protein is CASSTRTSGASYNEQFF. CDR3 in DNA: TGTGCCAGCAGCACACGGACTAGCGGGGCATCCTACAATGAGCAGTTCTTC.

This clonotype was observed at least ten times. The chain recombines TRBV3-1 with TRBJ2-2, with D perhaps given as TRBD1 or TRBD2 (5 bases each). Germline CDR1 and CDR2: LGHDT and YNNKEL (reference sequence). The CDR3 spans 16 residues. V lost 0 bases, J lost 6 bases, and 14 bases lay in between. This chain's CDR3 is CASSQEVGTVAGELFF. The CDR3 DNA reads TGTGCCAGCAGCCAAGAAGTGGGGACGGTCGCCGGGGAGCTGTTTTTT. The variable domain in full, with the rest retrieved from reference TRBV3-1 and TRBJ2-2, is DTAVSQTPKYLVTQMGNDKSIKCEQNLGHDTMYWYKQDSKKFLKIMFSYNNKELIINETVPNRFSPKSPDKAHLNLHINSLELGDSAVYFCASSQEVGTVAGELFFGEGSRLTVL.

This clonotype has just a few counts. The chain links TRBV7-9 to TRBJ2-7; D is uncertain. V lost 4 bases and J lost 6, with 13 bases in between. The CDR3 spans 13 residues. Germline V gene sequence: CDR1 SEHNR, CDR2 FQNEAQ (reference sequence). CDR3 nucleotide sequence: TGTGCCAGCAGCTCTCAGAGCGCACCCGAGCAGTACTTC. As protein: CASSSQSAPEQYF.

This clonotype was seen repeatedly, ten times or more. This chain joins TRBV10-2 and TRBJ1-2, with D possibly matching TRBD1 (5 bases). V was clipped by 6 bases and J by 2 bases, with 16 bases between them. CDR1 and CDR2 (germline): WSHSY, SAAADI. This CDR3 contains 15 residues. The CDR3 reads CASRFSGDSNYGYTF. CDR3 DNA: TGCGCCAGCAGGTTTTCGGGGGACTCCAACTATGGCTACACCTTC.